This entry lists 6 T cell receptor beta chains sequenced from one sample in a study of OX40 agonist ivuxolimab in advanced cancers. Library prep was done by the immunoSEQ multiplex PCR assay. Imported from immuneACCESS, the table was reduced by TCRdb to in-frame sequences with V and J called. These copies leave out some clones; in studies compared against another copy, an unresolved V gene accounts for under half, and the cause of the remainder is not known. In all, the sample holds approximately 3,500 clones, and roughly 80% of those were seen once. In total, the top ten clones hold 25% to 35% of the sample. Sequences were derived from CD4+ or CD8+ T cells sorted from blood, sampled in a trial of the OX40 agonist ivuxolimab. These TCRs come from an adult with an advanced solid tumor such as melanoma, head and neck, liver or kidney cancer.

V usage is TRBV28 and J usage is TRBJ1-5; the D is unclear. The germline CDR1 and CDR2 sequences are MDHEN and SYDVKM. The CDR3 has 14 amino acids. The V end was cut by 8 bases, the J end by 3 bases, with 14 bases between. CDR3 in amino acids: CASSVIGNNQPQHF. In nucleotides, the CDR3 is TGTGCCAGCTCCGTTATAGGCAACAATCAGCCCCAGCATTTT.

A single count supports this clone. The gene calls are TRBV28 and TRBJ1-5; no clear D gene. The V and J ends lost 2 bases and 4 bases respectively, with 3 bases between them. CDR3 size: 12 residues. Germline V lookup: CDR1 MDHEN, CDR2 SYDVKM. DNA for the CDR3: TGTGCCAGCAGTTTAGGGAATCAGCCCCAGCATTTT. It codes for CASSLGNQPQHF.

The rearrangement joins TRBV7-8 to TRBJ2-4; tentative D call: TRBD1 (5 bases). The V gene lost 1 base and the J gene lost 1 base, with 11 bases spanning the gap. This CDR3 is 16 amino acids long. The germline V gene encodes CDR1 SGHVS and CDR2 FQNEAQ. The CDR3 protein is CASSLGAGLAKNIQYF. DNA for the CDR3: TGTGCCAGCAGCTTAGGGGCAGGGCTGGCCAAAAACATTCAGTACTTC.

The CDR3 is CASSKRTGYGGYTF. CDR3 nucleotide sequence: TGTGCCAGCAGTAAAAGGACAGGGTATGGTGGCTACACCTTC. The rearrangement joins TRBV28 to TRBJ1-2; 8 nucleotides align to TRBD1. The CDR3 runs 14 residues. Germline CDR1 MDHEN, CDR2 SYDVKM. V lost 5 bases to trimming and J lost 7 bases; unmatched junction nucleotides: 9.

This chain joins TRBV11-2 and TRBJ2-7; D perhaps matches TRBD1 (6 bases). The CDR3 consists of 13 residues. The germline V and J ends were trimmed by 4 bases and 3 bases, with 10 bases remaining between them. Germline CDR1 is SGHAT and CDR2 is FQNNGV. CDR3 DNA sequence: TGTGCCAGCAGCTCCGGGACACTCTACGAGCAGTACTTC. This gives the protein CASSSGTLYEQYF.

This clone is large within its sample. The chain combines TRBV29-1 with TRBJ1-1; D perhaps matches TRBD1 (5 bases). Germline V gene data show CDR1 as SQVTM and CDR2 as ANQGSEA. The CDR3 extends over 13 amino acids. With 4 bases removed from V and 5 bases from J, the gap between germline ends came to 14 bases. The CDR3 coding sequence is TGCAGCGTTGTCGGGGGTTTAGGTACTGAAGCTTTCTTT. Amino acids: CSVVGGLGTEAFF.